This T cell receptor (beta chain) is from a study of T cell responses to AZD1222 COVID-19 vaccine listed by TCRdb under 2021. Regarding the research as a whole: A total of under 250 trial participants underwent TCR sequencing, of whom some 200 had received two doses of AZD1222 and some 25 had received two doses of the MenACWY control vaccine. Trial participants were enrolled into age subgroups of 18-55, 56-69 and 70-plus years, which contained approximately 150, 28 and 58 TCR-sequenced participants, respectively.

Findings and caveats that apply to the study as a whole: Conclusions about previously exposed vaccinees are limited, since just five or six AZD1222 recipients were seropositive for SARS-CoV-2 at baseline. Epitopes outside the regions mutated in the B.1.351 and B.1.1.7 variants were reportedly recognized by nearly half of the unique spike-specific TCRs. Vaccine-associated CD4 TCRs spanned the whole spike protein, with dominant responses in regions 160-218 and 743-854. Participants were mostly white British, with more females than males. The authors suggested clonal diversity may have been underestimated. The 56-69-year group was small, and its depth increase did not reach significance, likely because of low power. Because no day 14 peak-response samples were available, the repertoires could be characterized only after the peak T cell response. After two AZD1222 doses, spike-specific TCR breadth and depth were significantly higher than at day 0 and than in MenACWY recipients.

CDR1 and CDR2 are drawn from the germline V gene (reference sequence): LNHDA, SQIVND. The V and J ends are trimmed by 3 bases and 3 bases, leaving 24 bases between them. From the cysteine through the phenylalanine, the CDR3 covers 18 amino acids. The DNA shown is the 54-base CDR3, in frame from base 1. The time point label corresponds to: about 28 days (+/-7) after the second vaccine dose. Because spike-specific TCR depth and breadth did not differ between the two schedules, AZD1222 recipients who got a second dose at roughly 4 weeks were pooled with those who got a second dose at roughly 12 weeks. Vaccinee samples were obtained from the UK trials COV001 and COV002, which included a single-blind randomized controlled phase 2/3 trial of AZD1222 (ChAdOx1 nCoV-19) in healthy adults. Trial participant PBMC samples were collected at day 0 and day 28 after the second dose for TCRbeta chain sequencing.

Points on this clone: The target of this receptor is not known. Base qualities are not recorded, but no much larger clone differs from it by a single base.

The CDR3 regions of human TCRbeta chains were analyzed by immunosequencing. In the authors' own workflow: Repertoire TCRs were checked for matches against a reference library of SARS-CoV-2-specific TCRs that had been generated using the MIRA antigen-specificity platform. Breadth meant the fraction of unique TCRs that were SARS-CoV-2-associated, whereas depth meant the fraction of total T cells that were SARS-CoV-2-associated. Using the MIRA data, each spike-specific TCR was assigned both to the spike region to which the TCR was reactive and to a CD4 or CD8 class. Log10-transformed breadth and depth values were compared by one-way ANOVA with Sidak's multiple comparisons tests. Entries here come from immuneACCESS through TCRdb and include only in-frame sequences with V and J called. Some clones fail to appear in such tables; in the studies checked, an unresolved V gene covers under half of the shortfall, and the cause of the remainder is unknown. That table gives V, J and clone size, and the DNA gave D and trimming. In all, the sample holds about 130,000 clones, and about nine tenths of those were seen once. The ten top clones hold around a tenth of the sample.

The chain uses TRBV19 and TRBJ2-7; 6 matching bases give a weak D call of TRBD2. This receptor was obtained from an adult who received the AZD1222 COVID-19 vaccine. Material: peripheral blood, obtained 28 days after the second AZD1222 dose. CDR3 region: CASSIATGDLTGGYEQYF. In nucleotides, the sequence is TGTGCCAGTAGTATTGCTACGGGGGACTTAACCGGCGGCTACGAGCAGTACTTC. This CDR3, with the reference TRBV19 and TRBJ2-7 proteins standing in past its ends, gives the full variable domain DGGITQSPKYLFRKEGQNVTLSCEQNLNHDAMYWYRQDPGQGLRLIYYSQIVNDFQKGDIAEGYSVSREKKESFPLTVTSAQKNPTAFYLCASSIATGDLTGGYEQYFGPGTRLTVT.